The present T cell receptor beta chain was sequenced within a study of T-cell reconstitution after alpha-beta-depleted transplantation in children. A remark on this clonotype: The antigen remains unidentified.

Trimming took off 2 bases at V and 6 bases at J, with 17 bases between the two ends. In germline, CDR1 is DFQATT, CDR2 SNEGSKA (reference sequence). The CDR3 contains 14 residues. General study points: Several hundred rapidly expanded clones from non-depleted graft cells reportedly supplied alpha-beta T cells about two months post-transplant. Hyperexpanded clones declined; after one year, newly produced T cells mostly supplied diversity. Some patients owed their high day-60 TCRbeta diversity to surviving recipient T cells and thymic progenitors.

A library of TCRbeta sequences, prepared with unique molecular identifiers, was generated. TCRdb re-called the PCR reads through MiXCR, storing one row per CDR3 protein. This sample has around 600,000 distinct CDR3 sequences, with 20% to 25% found just once. The sequencing used PBMCs, mostly from graft donor cells, collected 360 days after TCRalphabeta/CD19-depleted stem cell transplant. This TCR derives from a boy younger than two who had a stem cell transplant for acute myeloid leukemia, so the T cells may come from the graft donor. This rearrangement joins TRBV20-1 to TRBJ2-7; D is perhaps TRBD1 (6 bases). The CDR3 coding sequence is TGCAGTGCTAGATTCCGGGACACCCTTCTCGAGCAGTACTTC. Its protein is CSARFRDTLLEQYF.